This T cell receptor beta chain is from a study of shared clonotypes between healthy human individuals. Whole-study results and caveats: Clonotype sharing among the donors was expected to vary with sequencing depth.

Data came from immunoSEQ multiplex PCR; TCRdb stores just in-frame clones and leaves some out. Of about 560,000 clones listed, roughly 72% are singletons. Points on this clone: Antigen: not known.

This CDR3 region has 15 residues. The origin of this receptor is a woman in her thirties or forties in good health. Some clones in this sample may be carry-over from other donors' samples. The chain links TRBV21-1 to TRBJ2-3; the D call in the table, TRBD2, was not verified against the DNA. TRBV21-1 is flagged as a pseudogene. Sequencing was done on a sample of PBMCs. The CDR3 coding sequence is TGTGCCAGCAGCCGGGGCGGGAAAGGGACAGATACGCAGTATTTT. Its protein product is CASSRGGKGTDTQYF.